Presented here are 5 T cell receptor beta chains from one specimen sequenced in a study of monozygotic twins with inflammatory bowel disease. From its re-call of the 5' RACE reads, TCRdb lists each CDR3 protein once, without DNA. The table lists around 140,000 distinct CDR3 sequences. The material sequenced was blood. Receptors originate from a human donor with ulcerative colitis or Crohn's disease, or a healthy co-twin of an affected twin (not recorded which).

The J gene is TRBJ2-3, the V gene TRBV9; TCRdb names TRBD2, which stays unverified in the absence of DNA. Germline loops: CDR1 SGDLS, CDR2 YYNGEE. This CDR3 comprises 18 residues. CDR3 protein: CASSVALVGLGNTDTQYF.

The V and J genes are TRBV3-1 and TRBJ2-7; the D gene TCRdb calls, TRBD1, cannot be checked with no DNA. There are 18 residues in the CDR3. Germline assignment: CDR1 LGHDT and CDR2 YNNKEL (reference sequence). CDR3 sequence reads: CASSQEFYGGHDSYEQYF.

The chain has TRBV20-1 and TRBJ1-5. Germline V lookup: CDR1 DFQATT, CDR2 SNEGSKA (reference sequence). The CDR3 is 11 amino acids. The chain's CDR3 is CSARDNQPQHF.

CDR3: CSAARHNEQFF. V gene TRBV20-1 combines with J gene TRBJ2-1. The CDR3 contains 11 residues. Germline CDR1 reads DFQATT; CDR2 reads SNEGSKA (reference sequence).

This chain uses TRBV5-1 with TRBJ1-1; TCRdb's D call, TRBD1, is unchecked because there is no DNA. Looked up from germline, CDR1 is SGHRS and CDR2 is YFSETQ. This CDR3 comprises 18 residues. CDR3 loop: CASSLEGDRGGMNTEAFF. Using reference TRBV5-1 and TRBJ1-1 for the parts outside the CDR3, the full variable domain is KAGVTQTPRYLIKTRGQQVTLSCSPISGHRSVSWYQQTPGQGLQFLFEYFSETQRNKGNFPGRFSGRQFSNSRSEMNVSTLELGDSALYLCASSLEGDRGGMNTEAFFGQGTRLTVV.